One sample yielded the 26 T cell receptor beta chains listed below, sequenced in a study of shared clonotypes between healthy human individuals. The protocol was immunoSEQ multiplex PCR, while the TCRdb copy is restricted to in-frame clones and leaves out a portion. Among 1,500,000 or so clones listed, more than 95% were seen once. Sequencing was performed on naive CD4+ T cells sorted from blood. Stated subset: CD45RA+ positively selected. The receptors originated from a man younger than 40 in good health.

The V call is TRBV25-1, the J call TRBJ2-3; TRBD2 agrees at 8 bases. Germline loops: CDR1 MGHDK, CDR2 SYGVNS. The V gene end was trimmed by 6 bases and the J gene end by 4 bases; junction bases not matched to a gene: 6. This CDR3 is built from 14 residues. The CDR3 DNA reads as TGTGCCAGCAGCGAGACTAGCGTGGCAGATACGCAGTATTTT. Residues: CASSETSVADTQYF.

The chain joins TRBV5-1 to TRBJ2-2; D tentatively fits TRBD1 or TRBD2 (7 bases each). CDR1 is SGHRS and CDR2 is YFSETQ in the germline V gene. The V end was cut by 6 bases, the J end by 9 bases, with 24 bases between. CDR3 length: 16 amino acids. CDR3 sequence: CASTKRQGGSFRELFF. The CDR3 DNA is TGCGCCAGCACCAAGCGACAGGGAGGGAGTTTTCGGGAGCTGTTTTTT.

In nucleotides, the CDR3 is TGTGCCACCAGCAGCCGGGAGGACCGGGAGCTGTTTTTT. Protein sequence: CATSSREDRELFF. This chain links TRBV15 with TRBJ2-2; 7 nucleotides align to TRBD2. The CDR3 contains 13 residues. Germline CDR1 is LNHNV and CDR2 is YYDKDF (reference sequence). Losses at the gene ends were 3 bases for V and 9 bases for J; bases not matched to a gene: 4.

This clone was seen only once. The V gene is TRBV19, the J gene TRBJ2-5; TRBD2 agrees at 7 bases. V trimming: 6 bases; J trimming: 2 bases; junction bases outside the gene matches: 12. Germline assignment: CDR1 LNHDA and CDR2 SQIVND (reference sequence). The CDR3 covers 16 residues. The chain's CDR3 is CASRPRGRARQETQYF. In DNA, the CDR3 is TGTGCCAGTAGGCCTCGGGGGAGGGCGCGGCAAGAGACCCAGTACTTC.

A word on this clone: Distinct nucleotide sequences in the sample also encode this CDR3. The rearrangement joins TRBV5-1 to TRBJ2-1, with D hard to call. The length of the CDR3 is 13 residues. The germline CDR1 and CDR2 sequences are SGHRS and YFSETQ. V was trimmed by 0 bases and J by 5 bases, leaving 6 bases between them. The CDR3 spells CASSLAEDNEQFF. DNA of the CDR3: TGCGCCAGCAGCTTGGCCGAAGACAATGAGCAGTTCTTC.

The chain has TRBV2 and TRBJ2-3; 10 bases are a match to TRBD2. V lost 5 bases and J lost 0; bases outside the gene matches: 8. There are 17 residues in the CDR3. Germline V gene data show CDR1 as SNHLY and CDR2 as FYNNEI. This CDR3 is CASSRYTSGVSTDTQYF. DNA for the CDR3: TGTGCCAGCAGTCGGTATACTAGCGGGGTTAGCACAGATACGCAGTATTTT.

This chain connects TRBV6-5 to TRBJ2-7; D remains ambiguous. The CDR3 covers 15 residues. V was shortened by 6 bases and J by 0 bases, with 15 bases between the two germline ends. CDR1 and CDR2 from the germline V gene are MNHEY and SVGAGI. The CDR3 DNA follows: TGTGCCAGCAGAAGATTAACGATTAGCTCCTACGAGCAGTACTTC. This gives the protein CASRRLTISSYEQYF.

The J gene is TRBJ2-1, the V gene TRBV28; 9 bases agree with TRBD2. This CDR3 is 19 amino acids long. The V gene's germline CDR1 is MDHEN and CDR2 SYDVKM. J gave up 0 bases and V 3 bases, and 12 bases lay outside the gene matches. CDR3 nucleotides: TGTGCCAGCAGTTTCCCCAGGGCGGGAGGGGGTAGCTCCTACAATGAGCAGTTCTTC. It encodes CASSFPRAGGGSSYNEQFF. Full variable domain (rest looked up from reference TRBV28 and TRBJ2-1): DVKVTQSSRYLVKRTGEKVFLECVQDMDHENMFWYRQDPGLGLRLIYFSYDVKMKEKGDIPEGYSVSREKKERFSLILESASTNQTSMYLCASSFPRAGGGSSYNEQFFGPGTRLTVL.

This clone appeared a single time. This chain connects TRBV28 to TRBJ1-1; 7 bases line up with TRBD1. Germline lookup yields CDR1 MDHEN and CDR2 SYDVKM. The CDR3 runs 13 residues. With 5 bases clipped from V and 14 bases from J, the junction kept 14 bases outside the gene matches. In nucleotides, the CDR3 is TGTGCCAGCAGTGGAACAGGGGCCGCTCGGGGATTCTTT. Its translation is CASSGTGAARGFF.

The chain couples TRBV5-1 to TRBJ2-7; 9 bases agree with TRBD1. Germline V lookup: CDR1 SGHRS, CDR2 YFSETQ. The CDR3 totals 17 residues. The V gene end was trimmed by 0 bases and the J gene end by 5 bases; junction bases not matched to a gene: 12. The CDR3 DNA follows: TGCGCCAGCAGCTTGGAGCCAGGAGGACAGGGGAGCCACGAGCAGTACTTC. Amino acids: CASSLEPGGQGSHEQYF.

This clone was seen just once. V and J are TRBV18 and TRBJ2-1; 8 positions agree with TRBD2. Germline CDR1 reads KGHSH; CDR2 reads LQKENI. The CDR3 sequence is 15 residues long. The ends lost 2 bases at V and 7 bases at J; junction bases unmatched: 7. CDR3 nucleotide sequence: TGTGCCAGCTCACCAACTAGCGGAGTTGGTAATGAGCAGTTCTTC. This codes for CASSPTSGVGNEQFF.

The V gene is TRBV7-2, the J gene TRBJ2-7; possible D gene TRBD2, 5 bases. Germline values: CDR1 SGHTA, CDR2 FQGNSA. Trimming took 5 bases from V and 5 from J, leaving 19 bases between them. This CDR3 contains 15 residues. The CDR3: CASSPSWEKIDEQYF. The CDR3 bases are TGTGCCAGCAGCCCGTCGTGGGAGAAAATCGACGAGCAGTACTTC.

This chain links TRBV7-3 with TRBJ2-1; 12 bases fit TRBD2. CDR1 and CDR2 (germline): SGHTA, FQGTGA. This CDR3 comprises 18 residues. The trim removed 4 bases at V and 0 bases at J, leaving 7 bases unmatched. As DNA, the CDR3 is TGTGCCAGCAGCTCGTTAGGACTAGCGGGGAGCTCCTACAATGAGCAGTTCTTC. Protein: CASSSLGLAGSSYNEQFF.

The rearrangement links TRBV5-4 to TRBJ1-4; tentatively, D is TRBD1 (5 bases). The CDR3 totals 16 residues. Germline CDR1 reads SGHNT; CDR2 reads YYREEE (reference sequence). V lost 2 bases to trimming and J lost 8 bases, with 19 bases between them. The DNA of the CDR3 is TGTGCCAGCAGCTTTATGGGGCAGAGGGATTGGGAAAAACTGTTTTTT. Translation: CASSFMGQRDWEKLFF.

The chain employs TRBV29-1 and TRBJ2-1, with 7 bases identical to TRBD2. CDR3 length: 14 amino acids. Germline CDR1 SQVTM, CDR2 ANQGSEA. The junction had 3 bases not matched to a gene; V was cut back by 3 bases and J by 1 base. The CDR3 DNA reads as TGCAGCGTTGATTGGGGGGGTTCCTACAATGAGCAGTTCTTC. Translating it yields CSVDWGGSYNEQFF.

The CDR3 loop is CASSLIQATEAFF. CDR3 DNA sequence: TGTGCCAGCAGCTTAATACAGGCCACTGAAGCTTTCTTT. V gene TRBV11-2 combines with J gene TRBJ1-1; D may be TRBD1 (5 bases). The CDR3 consists of 13 residues. Germline loops: CDR1 SGHAT, CDR2 FQNNGV. V was clipped by 2 bases and J by 4 bases, with 8 bases between them.

This clone was seen once. J is TRBJ1-5 and V is TRBV5-8; D is ambiguous. The CDR3 consists of 15 residues. Germline CDR1 and CDR2: SGHTS and YDEGEE. Trimming shortened V by 0 bases and J by 0 bases, and 7 bases separated the two germline ends. The CDR3 is CASSLEGLSNQPQHF. The CDR3 nucleotides read TGTGCCAGCAGCTTGGAGGGCCTTAGCAATCAGCCCCAGCATTTT. Full variable domain (rest looked up from reference TRBV5-8 and TRBJ1-5): EAGVTQSPTHLIKTRGQQATLRCSPISGHTSVYWYQQALGLGLQFLLWYDEGEERNRGNFPPRFSGRQFPNYSSELNVNALELEDSALYLCASSLEGLSNQPQHFGDGTRLSIL.

The J gene is TRBJ2-1, the V gene TRBV10-1; maybe TRBD1 (6 bases). Trimming took off 5 bases at V and 2 bases at J, with 13 bases between the two ends. Germline V lookup: CDR1 WNHNN, CDR2 SYGVQD (reference sequence). The CDR3 sequence is 15 residues long. The CDR3 protein is CASSSGQTTYNEQFF. For the CDR3, the DNA is TGCGCCAGCAGTTCAGGACAGACTACCTACAATGAGCAGTTCTTC.

This chain connects TRBV7-9 to TRBJ2-7; 7 bases match TRBD1. The CDR3 has 14 amino acids. Per germline, CDR1 SEHNR and CDR2 FQNEAQ (reference sequence). V trimming: 5 bases; J trimming: 7 bases; junction bases outside the gene matches: 11. The CDR3 sequence is CASSPWTGRLEQYF. CDR3 in DNA: TGTGCCAGCAGCCCCTGGACAGGCCGTTTAGAGCAGTACTTC. Filled out from reference TRBV7-9 and TRBJ2-7, the complete variable domain reads DTGVSQNPRHKITKRGQNVTFRCDPISEHNRLYWYRQTLGQGPEFLTYFQNEAQLEKSRLLSDRFSAERPKGSFSTLEIQRTEQGDSAMYLCASSPWTGRLEQYFGPGTRLTVT.

The chain recombines TRBV6-1 with TRBJ2-7; TRBD1 is a possible D gene (6 bases). V lost 10 bases and J 2 bases, leaving 12 bases between the germline ends. This CDR3 has 12 residues. Germline V CDR1 and CDR2: MNHNS, SASEGT. DNA of the CDR3: TGTGCCACCGGCGCAGGGGCCTACGAGCAGTACTTC. Translated: CATGAGAYEQYF.

J is TRBJ2-1 and V is TRBV5-1, with TRBD2 matching over 9 bases. J lost 5 bases, V lost 4 bases, and 4 bases had no gene match. Germline V gene lookup returns CDR1 SGHRS and CDR2 YFSETQ. This CDR3 spans 14 amino acids. The CDR3 DNA reads TGCGCCAGCAGCCCCGTAGCGGGAGACAATGAGCAGTTCTTC. Its translation is CASSPVAGDNEQFF.

The sample holds one count of this clone. This chain links TRBV7-9 with TRBJ1-1; no reliable D call. Germline V gene data show CDR1 as SEHNR and CDR2 as FQNEAQ (reference sequence). The CDR3 contains 18 residues. Trimming stripped 6 bases from V and 3 bases from J, with 26 bases between. The CDR3 protein is CASSRTYQYSRADTEAFF. As DNA, the CDR3 is TGTGCCAGCAGTCGAACCTACCAGTACTCTAGGGCGGACACTGAAGCTTTCTTT. Full variable domain (outside the CDR3, taken from reference TRBV7-9 and TRBJ1-1): DTGVSQNPRHKITKRGQNVTFRCDPISEHNRLYWYRQTLGQGPEFLTYFQNEAQLEKSRLLSDRFSAERPKGSFSTLEIQRTEQGDSAMYLCASSRTYQYSRADTEAFFGQGTRLTVV.

The rearrangement joins TRBV2 to TRBJ2-5; TRBD1 matches 8 bases. V lost 6 bases, J lost 3 bases, and 9 bases stayed unmatched. The germline CDR1 and CDR2 sequences are SNHLY and FYNNEI. The CDR3 runs 15 residues. CDR3 residues: CASRAQGAQEETQYF. As DNA, the CDR3 is TGTGCCAGCAGGGCCCAGGGGGCGCAGGAAGAGACCCAGTACTTC.

The chain has TRBV4-3 and TRBJ2-3; 9 bases match TRBD2. This CDR3 has 20 amino acids. CDR1 and CDR2 from the germline V gene are LGHNA and YSLEER. Unmatched junction bases numbered 14, after V lost 1 base and J lost 0 bases. The CDR3 here is CASSQGPWAGLAGSTDTQYF. CDR3 nucleotide sequence: TGCGCCAGCAGCCAAGGACCTTGGGCGGGGCTAGCGGGAAGCACAGATACGCAGTATTTT.

Concerning this clone itself: Other DNA sequences from this sample encode an identical CDR3 as well. V is TRBV5-1 and J is TRBJ2-7; D is ambiguous. The CDR3 runs to 13 residues. V lost 0 bases, J lost 2 bases, and 6 bases lay in between. Germline CDR1 reads SGHRS; CDR2 reads YFSETQ. The CDR3 sequence: CASSLGLTYEQYF. DNA of the CDR3: TGCGCCAGCAGCTTGGGCCTTACCTACGAGCAGTACTTC.

The chain carries TRBV7-2 and TRBJ2-1; 13 nucleotides match TRBD2. The trim removed 5 bases at V and 4 bases at J, leaving 5 bases unmatched. Germline lookup yields CDR1 SGHTA and CDR2 FQGNSA. This CDR3 has 16 residues. The CDR3 protein is CASSTSGRAAYNEQFF. Here the CDR3 DNA reads TGTGCCAGCAGCACTAGCGGGAGGGCCGCATACAATGAGCAGTTCTTC. Full variable domain (rest looked up from reference TRBV7-2 and TRBJ2-1): GAGVSQSPSNKVTEKGKDVELRCDPISGHTALYWYRQSLGQGLEFLIYFQGNSAPDKSGLPSDRFSAERTGGSVSTLTIQRTQQEDSAVYLCASSTSGRAAYNEQFFGPGTRLTVL.